Presented here are 6 T cell receptor beta chains from one specimen sequenced in a study of blood T cell repertoires in COVID-19 (dated by TCRdb to 2018 to 2020). The library was generated by the immunoSEQ multiplex PCR assay. TCRdb's version of the immuneACCESS table is confined to in-frame rearrangements and falls short of the full clone set. An unresolved V gene accounts for under half of the shortfall where checked; the remainder is of unknown origin. Counted in this sample were about 100,000 clones; approximately 86% of them appeared once. The ten largest clones add up to 13% of the sample. Sequencing input: peripheral blood. The receptors originated from a man aged 45-65 years with active or convalescent COVID-19.

V is TRBV6-5 and J is TRBJ2-7; 10 nucleotides align to TRBD1. V was clipped by 8 bases and J by 2 bases; unmatched bases: 6. The CDR3 covers 14 residues. Germline values: CDR1 MNHEY, CDR2 SVGAGI. The CDR3 DNA follows: TGTGCCAGCCGACCGGGACAGGGGACCTACGAGCAGTACTTC. This translates into CASRPGQGTYEQYF.

V and J are TRBV4-1 and TRBJ2-7, with 7 nucleotides matching TRBD2. This CDR3 spans 15 amino acids. Looked up from germline, CDR1 is MGHRA and CDR2 is YSYEKL. Germline trimming cut 1 base from V and 1 base from J; bases unmatched to any gene: 4. The DNA for the CDR3 is TGCGCCAGCAGCCAAGCTTCTAGCGGTTCCTACGAGCAGTACTTC. Protein product: CASSQASSGSYEQYF.

The chain employs TRBV2 and TRBJ2-1, with 12 bases identical to TRBD2. Germline CDR1 reads SNHLY; CDR2 reads FYNNEI. V was clipped by 9 bases and J by 6 bases; unmatched bases: 21. The CDR3 length is 19 residues. CDR3 sequence: CASAQDRPSGLAGTNEQFF. In nucleotides, the CDR3 is TGTGCCAGTGCCCAGGACAGGCCCTCCGGACTAGCGGGAACCAATGAGCAGTTCTTC. The variable domain in full, completed from reference TRBV2 and TRBJ2-1, reads EPEVTQTPSHQVTQMGQEVILRCVPISNHLYFYWYRQILGQKVEFLVSFYNNEISEKSEIFDDQFSVERPDGSNFTLKIRSTKLEDSAMYFCASAQDRPSGLAGTNEQFFGPGTRLTVL.

The V and J genes are TRBV6-5 and TRBJ2-3, with D perhaps matching TRBD2 (6 bases). CDR1 and CDR2 (germline): MNHEY, SVGAGI. The CDR3 extends over 13 amino acids. V was clipped by 8 bases and J by 1 base, with 10 bases between them. CDR3 DNA sequence: TGTGCCAGCGTGGCTAGCGGCACAGATACGCAGTATTTT. It specifies CASVASGTDTQYF.

The rearrangement uses TRBV24-1 and TRBJ2-2; TRBD1 matches at 7 bases. The ends lost 9 bases at V and 3 bases at J; junction bases unmatched: 3. Germline assignment: CDR1 KGHDR and CDR2 SFDVKD. This CDR3 has 13 residues. CDR3 in amino acids: CATGTEHTGELFF. The CDR3 coding sequence is TGTGCCACCGGGACAGAGCACACCGGGGAGCTGTTTTTT.

The chain is built from TRBV24-1 and TRBJ2-1; 12 bases are shared with TRBD2. This CDR3 is 16 amino acids long. V shed 4 bases and J 7 bases; nucleotides not matched to a gene: 7. Germline V lookup: CDR1 KGHDR, CDR2 SFDVKD. CDR3 protein: CATSDWGLAGANEQFF. In nucleotides, the CDR3 is TGTGCCACCAGTGACTGGGGACTAGCGGGTGCGAATGAGCAGTTCTTC.